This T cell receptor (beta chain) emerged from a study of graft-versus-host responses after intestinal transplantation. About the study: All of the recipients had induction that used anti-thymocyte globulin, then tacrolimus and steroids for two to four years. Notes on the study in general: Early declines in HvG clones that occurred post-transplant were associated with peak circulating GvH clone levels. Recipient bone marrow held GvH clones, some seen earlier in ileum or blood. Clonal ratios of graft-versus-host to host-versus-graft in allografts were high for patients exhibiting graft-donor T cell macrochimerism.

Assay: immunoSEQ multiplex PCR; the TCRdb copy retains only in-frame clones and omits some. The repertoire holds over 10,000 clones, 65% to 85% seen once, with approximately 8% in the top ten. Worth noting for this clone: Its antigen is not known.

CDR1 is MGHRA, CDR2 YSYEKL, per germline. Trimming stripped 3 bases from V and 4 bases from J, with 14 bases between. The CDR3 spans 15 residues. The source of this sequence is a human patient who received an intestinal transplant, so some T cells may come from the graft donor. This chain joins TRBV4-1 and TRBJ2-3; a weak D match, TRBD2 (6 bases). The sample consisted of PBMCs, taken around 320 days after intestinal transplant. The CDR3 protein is CASSHPLPSADTQYF. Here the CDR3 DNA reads TGCGCCAGCAGCCACCCCCTACCTAGCGCAGATACGCAGTATTTT.